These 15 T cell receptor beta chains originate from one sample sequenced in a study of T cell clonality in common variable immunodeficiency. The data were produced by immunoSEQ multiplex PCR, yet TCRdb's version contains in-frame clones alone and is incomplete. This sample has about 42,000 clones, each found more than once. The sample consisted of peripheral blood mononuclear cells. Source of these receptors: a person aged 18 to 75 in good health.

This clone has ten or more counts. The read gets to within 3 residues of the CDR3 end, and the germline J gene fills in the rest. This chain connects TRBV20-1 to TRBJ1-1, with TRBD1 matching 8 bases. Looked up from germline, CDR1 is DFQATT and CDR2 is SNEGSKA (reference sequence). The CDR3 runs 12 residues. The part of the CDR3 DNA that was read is TGCAGTGCCTATGGACAGGGTGCAAGT. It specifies CSAYGQGAS. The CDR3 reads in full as CSAYGQGASAFF.

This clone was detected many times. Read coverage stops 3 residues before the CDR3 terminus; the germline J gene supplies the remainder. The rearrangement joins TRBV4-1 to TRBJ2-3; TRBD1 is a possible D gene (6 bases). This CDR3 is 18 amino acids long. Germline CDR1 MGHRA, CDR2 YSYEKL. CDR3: CASSQGRGGASYQETQYF. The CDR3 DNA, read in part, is TGCGCCAGCAGCCAAGGCCGTGGGGGCGCCTCGTACCAAGAGACG.

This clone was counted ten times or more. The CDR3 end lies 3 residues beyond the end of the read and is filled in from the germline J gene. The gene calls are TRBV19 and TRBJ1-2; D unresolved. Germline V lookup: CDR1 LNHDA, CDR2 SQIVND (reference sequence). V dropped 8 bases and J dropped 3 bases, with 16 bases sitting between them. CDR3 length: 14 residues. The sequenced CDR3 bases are TGTGCCAGTTATCTAGGCCGGGGTTACTATGGC. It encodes CASYLGRGYYG. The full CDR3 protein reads CASYLGRGYYGYTF.

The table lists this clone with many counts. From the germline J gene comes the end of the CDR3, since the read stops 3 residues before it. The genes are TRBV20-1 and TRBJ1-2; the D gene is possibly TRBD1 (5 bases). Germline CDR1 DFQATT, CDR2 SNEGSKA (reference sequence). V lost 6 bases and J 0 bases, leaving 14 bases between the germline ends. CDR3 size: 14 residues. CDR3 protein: CSAGGGITNYGYTF. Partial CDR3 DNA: TGCAGTGCCGGGGGGGGAATTACTAACTATGGC.

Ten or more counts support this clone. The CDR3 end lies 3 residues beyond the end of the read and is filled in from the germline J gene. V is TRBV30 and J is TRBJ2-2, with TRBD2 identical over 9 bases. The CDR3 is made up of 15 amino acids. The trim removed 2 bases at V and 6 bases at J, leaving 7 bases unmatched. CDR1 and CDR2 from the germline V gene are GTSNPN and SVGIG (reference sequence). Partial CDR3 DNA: TGTGCCTGGAGTACCCCGGGACTAGCACCCGGGGAG. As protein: CAWSTPGLAPGE. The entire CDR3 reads CAWSTPGLAPGELFF.

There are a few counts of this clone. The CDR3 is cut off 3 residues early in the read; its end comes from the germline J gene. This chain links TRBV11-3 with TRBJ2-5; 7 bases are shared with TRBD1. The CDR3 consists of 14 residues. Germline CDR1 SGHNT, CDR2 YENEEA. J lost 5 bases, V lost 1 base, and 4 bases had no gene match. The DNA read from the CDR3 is TGTGCCAGCAGCTTAGGGGGGACAGACGAGACC. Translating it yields CASSLGGTDET. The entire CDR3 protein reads CASSLGGTDETQYF.

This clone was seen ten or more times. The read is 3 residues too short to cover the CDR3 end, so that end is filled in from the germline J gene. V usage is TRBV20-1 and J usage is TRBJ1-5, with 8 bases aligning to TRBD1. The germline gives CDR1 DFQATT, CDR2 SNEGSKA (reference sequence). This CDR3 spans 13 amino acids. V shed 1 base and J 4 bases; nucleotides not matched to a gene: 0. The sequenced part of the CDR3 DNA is TGCAGTGCTAGAGGACAGGGGAATCAGCCC. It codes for CSARGQGNQP. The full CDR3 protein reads CSARGQGNQPQHF.

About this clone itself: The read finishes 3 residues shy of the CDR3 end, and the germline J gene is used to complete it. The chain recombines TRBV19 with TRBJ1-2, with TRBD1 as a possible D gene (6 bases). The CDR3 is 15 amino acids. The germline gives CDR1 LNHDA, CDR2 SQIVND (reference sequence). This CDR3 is CASSPGLSQGYDYTF. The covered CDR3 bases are TGTGCCAGTAGTCCGGGACTATCCCAGGGGTACGAC.

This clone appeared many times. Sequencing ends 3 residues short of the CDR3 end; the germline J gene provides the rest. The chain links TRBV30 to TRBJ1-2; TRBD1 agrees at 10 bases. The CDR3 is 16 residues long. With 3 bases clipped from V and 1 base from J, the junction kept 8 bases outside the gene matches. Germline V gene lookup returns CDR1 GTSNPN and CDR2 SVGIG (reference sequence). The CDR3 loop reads CAWRRQGALLNYGYTF. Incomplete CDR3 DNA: TGTGCCTGGAGGAGACAGGGGGCTCTCCTTAACTATGGC.

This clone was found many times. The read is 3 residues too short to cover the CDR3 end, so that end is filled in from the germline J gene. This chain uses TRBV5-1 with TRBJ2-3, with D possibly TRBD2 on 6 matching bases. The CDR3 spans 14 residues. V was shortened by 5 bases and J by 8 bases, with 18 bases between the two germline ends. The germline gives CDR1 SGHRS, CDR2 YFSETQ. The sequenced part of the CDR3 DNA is TGCGCCAGCAGAGGCGGGACTTCCTCGGCTACG. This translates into CASRGGTSSAT. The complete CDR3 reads CASRGGTSSATQYF.

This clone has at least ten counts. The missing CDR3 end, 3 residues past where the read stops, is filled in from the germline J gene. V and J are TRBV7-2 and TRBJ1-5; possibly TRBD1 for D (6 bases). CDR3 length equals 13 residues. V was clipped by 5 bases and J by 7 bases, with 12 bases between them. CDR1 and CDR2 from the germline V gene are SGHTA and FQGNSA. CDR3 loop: CASSLQGRQPQHF. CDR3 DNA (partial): TGTGCCAGCAGCCTACAGGGACGACAGCCC.

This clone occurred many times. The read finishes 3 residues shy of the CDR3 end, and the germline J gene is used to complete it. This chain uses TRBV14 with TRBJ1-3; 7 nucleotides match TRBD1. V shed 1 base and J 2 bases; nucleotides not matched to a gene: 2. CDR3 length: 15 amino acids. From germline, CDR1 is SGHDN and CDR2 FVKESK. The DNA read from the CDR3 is TGTGCCAGCAGCCAAGTAGGGGGCCCTGGAAACACC. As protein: CASSQVGGPGNT. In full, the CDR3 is CASSQVGGPGNTIYF.

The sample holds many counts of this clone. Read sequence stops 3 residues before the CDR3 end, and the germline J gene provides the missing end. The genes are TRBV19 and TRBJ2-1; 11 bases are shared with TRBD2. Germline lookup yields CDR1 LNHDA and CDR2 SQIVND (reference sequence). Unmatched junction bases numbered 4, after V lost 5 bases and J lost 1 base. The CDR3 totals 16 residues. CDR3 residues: CASSPSSGRSYNEQFF. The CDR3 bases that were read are TGTGCCAGTAGTCCCTCTAGCGGGAGGTCCTACAATGAG. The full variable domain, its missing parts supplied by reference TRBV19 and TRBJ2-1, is DGGITQSPKYLFRKEGQNVTLSCEQNLNHDAMYWYRQDPGQGLRLIYYSQIVNDFQKGDIAEGYSVSREKKESFPLTVTSAQKNPTAFYLCASSPSSGRSYNEQFFGPGTRLTVL.

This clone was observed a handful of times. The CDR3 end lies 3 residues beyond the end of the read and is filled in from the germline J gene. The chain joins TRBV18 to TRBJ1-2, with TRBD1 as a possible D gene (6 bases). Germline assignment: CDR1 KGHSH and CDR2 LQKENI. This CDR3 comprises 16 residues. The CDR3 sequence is CASSQDSSPSTDTYTF. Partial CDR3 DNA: TGTGCCAGCTCACAGGACAGTAGTCCTAGCACAGATACC.

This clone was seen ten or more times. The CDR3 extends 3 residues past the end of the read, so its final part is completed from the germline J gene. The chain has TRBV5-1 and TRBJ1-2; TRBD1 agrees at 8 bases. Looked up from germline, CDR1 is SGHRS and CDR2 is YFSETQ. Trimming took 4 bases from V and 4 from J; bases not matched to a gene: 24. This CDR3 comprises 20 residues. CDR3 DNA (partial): TGCGCCAGCAGCCTCCAAACCGGACGACAGGGGACCCAAGGAGGCTATGGC. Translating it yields CASSLQTGRQGTQGGYG. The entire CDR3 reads CASSLQTGRQGTQGGYGYTF. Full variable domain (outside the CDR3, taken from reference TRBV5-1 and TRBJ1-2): KAGVTQTPRYLIKTRGQQVTLSCSPISGHRSVSWYQQTPGQGLQFLFEYFSETQRNKGNFPGRFSGRQFSNSRSEMNVSTLELGDSALYLCASSLQTGRQGTQGGYGYTFGSGTRLTVV.